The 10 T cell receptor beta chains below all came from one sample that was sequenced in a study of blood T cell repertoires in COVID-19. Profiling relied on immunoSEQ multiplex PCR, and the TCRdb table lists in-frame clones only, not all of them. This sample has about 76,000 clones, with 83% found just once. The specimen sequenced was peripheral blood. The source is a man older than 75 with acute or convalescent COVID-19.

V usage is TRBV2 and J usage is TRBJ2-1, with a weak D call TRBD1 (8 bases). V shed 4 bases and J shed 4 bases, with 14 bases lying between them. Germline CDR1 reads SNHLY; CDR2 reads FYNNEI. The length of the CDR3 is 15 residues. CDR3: CASSADRGGYNEQFF. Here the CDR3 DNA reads TGTGCCAGCAGTGCCGACAGGGGAGGGTACAATGAGCAGTTCTTC.

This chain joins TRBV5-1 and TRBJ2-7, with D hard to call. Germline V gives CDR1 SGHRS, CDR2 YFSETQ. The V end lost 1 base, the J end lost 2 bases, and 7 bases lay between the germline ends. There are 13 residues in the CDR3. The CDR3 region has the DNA TGCGCCAGCAGCTTGACCGAGACCTACGAGCAGTACTTC. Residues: CASSLTETYEQYF.

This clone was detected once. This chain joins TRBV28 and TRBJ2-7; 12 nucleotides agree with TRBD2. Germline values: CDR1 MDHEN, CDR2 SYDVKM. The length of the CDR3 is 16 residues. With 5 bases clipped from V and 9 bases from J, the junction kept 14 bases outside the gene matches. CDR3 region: CASSLDLAGGPFVQYF. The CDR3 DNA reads TGTGCCAGCAGTCTTGACCTAGCGGGAGGGCCTTTTGTGCAGTACTTC.

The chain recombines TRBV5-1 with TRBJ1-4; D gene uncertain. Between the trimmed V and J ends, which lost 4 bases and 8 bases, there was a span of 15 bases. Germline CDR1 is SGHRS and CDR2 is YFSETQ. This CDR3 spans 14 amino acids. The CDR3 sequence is CASSATEPGEKLFF. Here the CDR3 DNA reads TGCGCCAGCAGCGCGACTGAACCCGGGGAAAAACTGTTTTTT.

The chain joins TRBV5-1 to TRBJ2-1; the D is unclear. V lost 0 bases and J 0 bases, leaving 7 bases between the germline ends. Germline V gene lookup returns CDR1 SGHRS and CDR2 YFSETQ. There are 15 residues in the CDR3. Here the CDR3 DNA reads TGCGCCAGCAGCTTGGTCGAGAGCTCCTACAATGAGCAGTTCTTC. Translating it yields CASSLVESSYNEQFF.

The CDR3 nucleotides are TGTGCCAGCTCACGGGACAGAAACATTCAGTACTTC. It is translated as CASSRDRNIQYF. The chain joins TRBV16 to TRBJ2-4, with 7 bases that match TRBD1. Germline loops: CDR1 KGHSY, CDR2 FQNENV. The CDR3 extends over 12 amino acids. V lost 8 bases to trimming and J lost 6 bases; unmatched junction nucleotides: 4. Full variable domain (missing parts from reference TRBV16 and TRBJ2-4): GEEVAQTPKHLVRGEGQKAKLYCAPIKGHSYVFWYQQVLKNEFKFLISFQNENVFDETGMPKERFSAKCLPNSPCSLEIQATKLEDSAVYFCASSRDRNIQYFGAGTRLSVL.

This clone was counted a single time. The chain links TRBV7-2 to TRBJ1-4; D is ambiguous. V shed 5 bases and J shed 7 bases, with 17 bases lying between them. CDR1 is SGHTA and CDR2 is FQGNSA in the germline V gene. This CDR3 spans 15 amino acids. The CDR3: CASSLVNAEGEKLFF. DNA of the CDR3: TGTGCCAGCAGCCTTGTAAACGCCGAGGGTGAAAAACTGTTTTTT.

The CDR3 sequence: CASSQPTGGGPLHF. CDR3 nucleotide sequence: TGTGCCAGCAGCCAACCTACAGGGGGGGGACCCCTCCACTTT. V is TRBV3-1 (or the pseudogene TRBV3-2) and J is TRBJ1-6; TRBD1 agrees at 8 bases. Per germline, CDR1 LGHDT and CDR2 YNNKEL (reference sequence). V gave up 2 bases and J gave up 12 bases; unmatched junction bases: 6. The CDR3 has 14 residues.

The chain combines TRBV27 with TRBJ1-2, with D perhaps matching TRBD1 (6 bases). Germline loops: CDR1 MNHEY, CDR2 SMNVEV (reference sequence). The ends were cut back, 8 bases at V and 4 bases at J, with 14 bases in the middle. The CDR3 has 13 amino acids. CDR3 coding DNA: TGTGCCAGCCGAGGGGGACCTCTCTATGGCTACACCTTC. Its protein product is CASRGGPLYGYTF.

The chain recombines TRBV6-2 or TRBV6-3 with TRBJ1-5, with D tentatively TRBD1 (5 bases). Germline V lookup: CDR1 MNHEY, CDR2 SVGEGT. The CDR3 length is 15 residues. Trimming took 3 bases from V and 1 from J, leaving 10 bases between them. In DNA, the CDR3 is TGTGCCAGCAGTTATGAAGGGGCAAGCAATCAGCCCCAGCATTTT. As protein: CASSYEGASNQPQHF.